Following are 23 T cell receptor beta chains from one sample sequenced in a study of blood T cell repertoires in COVID-19. Assay used: immunoSEQ multiplex PCR; TCRdb lists only in-frame clones, some missing. The data show just over 300,000 clones, about nine tenths seen once. The material sequenced was PBMCs or T cells enriched from blood (not recorded which). The source is a man aged 25 to 40 who had recovered from COVID-19.

The chain joins TRBV19 to TRBJ2-7; 8 bases align to TRBD2. Looked up from germline, CDR1 is LNHDA and CDR2 is SQIVND (reference sequence). This CDR3 spans 12 amino acids. Trimming took 5 bases from V and 5 from J; bases not matched to a gene: 2. DNA of the CDR3: TGTGCCAGTAGTGGTAGCGGGGACGAGCAGTACTTC. Amino acids: CASSGSGDEQYF.

In this sample, this clone turned up many times. The V and J genes are TRBV27 and TRBJ2-3, with TRBD1 matching 10 bases. Losses at the gene ends were 5 bases for V and 2 bases for J; bases not matched to a gene: 7. The CDR3 extends over 16 amino acids. Germline-derived CDR1 and CDR2 are MNHEY and SMNVEV (reference sequence). As DNA, the CDR3 is TGTGCCAGCAGTACAGGACAGGGGGAAAACACAGATACGCAGTATTTT. This translates into CASSTGQGENTDTQYF.

This chain links TRBV10-3 with TRBJ1-5, with a weak D call TRBD1 (5 bases). Trimming removed 4 bases at V and 0 bases at J, with 10 bases between. CDR3 length: 15 amino acids. The germline V gene encodes CDR1 ENHRY and CDR2 SYGVKD. The CDR3 DNA reads TGTGCCATCAGTGGACGACAGTTTAGCAATCAGCCCCAGCATTTT. Amino acid sequence: CAISGRQFSNQPQHF.

This chain joins TRBV19 and TRBJ2-1, with 8 nucleotides matching TRBD1. This CDR3 spans 15 amino acids. After removal of 7 bases from V and 7 bases from J, the junction contained 12 bases not matched to a gene. Germline assignment: CDR1 LNHDA and CDR2 SQIVND (reference sequence). CDR3 sequence (DNA): TGTGCCAGTACTTATGGACAGGGCAGAGAGAATGAGCAGTTCTTC. It is translated as CASTYGQGRENEQFF.

The V and J genes are TRBV7-6 and TRBJ2-6, with 10 bases lining up with TRBD1. The CDR3 totals 17 residues. CDR1 is SGHVS, CDR2 FNYEAQ, per germline. The V gene end was trimmed by 5 bases and the J gene end by 4 bases; junction bases not matched to a gene: 8. CDR3 protein: CASSPGTGASGANVLTF. The DNA for the CDR3 is TGTGCCAGCAGCCCCGGGACAGGGGCTAGCGGGGCCAACGTCCTGACTTTC.

This chain joins TRBV6-4 and TRBJ2-7; possible D gene TRBD2, 6 bases. CDR1 MRHNA and CDR2 SNTAGT come from the germline V gene. V was clipped by 6 bases and J by 1 base, with 10 bases between them. The CDR3 consists of 13 residues. This CDR3 is CASSDGTSYEQYF. The CDR3 DNA is TGTGCCAGCAGCGACGGGACTTCCTACGAGCAGTACTTC.

The chain employs TRBV5-1 and TRBJ2-7; TRBD2 agrees at 7 bases. The CDR3 spans 16 residues. In germline, CDR1 is SGHRS, CDR2 YFSETQ. V trimming: 0 bases; J trimming: 3 bases; junction bases outside the gene matches: 9. The CDR3 reads CASSLGAAGVLYEQYF. The CDR3 DNA is TGCGCCAGCAGCTTGGGGGCTGCGGGAGTTCTCTACGAGCAGTACTTC.

This clone was seen only a few times. The chain couples TRBV7-8 to TRBJ2-2, with 10 bases that match TRBD1. CDR3 length equals 15 residues. Germline assignment: CDR1 SGHVS and CDR2 FQNEAQ. Trimming took 5 bases from V and 3 from J; bases not matched to a gene: 3. CDR3 DNA: TGTGCCAGCAGCCGACAGGGGGCGCACACCGGGGAGCTGTTTTTT. This sequence encodes CASSRQGAHTGELFF. The variable domain in full, with the rest retrieved from reference TRBV7-8 and TRBJ2-2, is GAGVSQSPRYKVAKRGQDVALRCDPISGHVSLFWYQQALGQGPEFLTYFQNEAQLDKSGLPSDRFFAERPEGSVSTLKIQRTQQEDSAVYLCASSRQGAHTGELFFGEGSRLTVL.

The CDR3 loop reads CASSFRLAGGAQFF. As DNA, the CDR3 is TGTGCCAGCAGTTTTCGACTAGCGGGAGGGGCGCAGTTCTTC. The rearrangement links TRBV27 to TRBJ2-1; 14 bases align to TRBD2. The CDR3 runs to 14 residues. Germline values: CDR1 MNHEY, CDR2 SMNVEV (reference sequence). Trimming at V came to 3 bases and at J to 12 bases, leaving 4 bases not matched to a gene.

DNA of the CDR3: TGTGCCAGCAGCCCCTACACTGAAGCTTTCTTT. Amino acids: CASSPYTEAFF. The chain has TRBV9 and TRBJ1-1; D is unresolved. The germline V and J ends were trimmed by 4 bases and 3 bases, with 4 bases remaining between them. This CDR3 has 11 amino acids. Germline V lookup: CDR1 SGDLS, CDR2 YYNGEE. The full variable domain, in which reference TRBV9 and TRBJ1-1 provide the parts outside the CDR3, is DSGVTQTPKHLITATGQRVTLRCSPRSGDLSVYWYQQSLDQGLQFLIQYYNGEERAKGNILERFSAQQFPDLHSELNLSSLELGDSALYFCASSPYTEAFFGQGTRLTVV.

V is TRBV18 and J is TRBJ2-5; TRBD2 is a possible D gene (7 bases). CDR1 and CDR2 from the germline V gene are KGHSH and LQKENI. This CDR3 region has 16 residues. V was trimmed by 1 base and J by 5 bases, leaving 17 bases between them. This chain's CDR3 is CASSPRGRGPGETQYF. The CDR3 bases are TGTGCCAGCTCACCACGTGGGCGGGGGCCCGGGGAGACCCAGTACTTC. Drawing the rest from reference TRBV18 and TRBJ2-5, the complete variable domain is NAGVMQNPRHLVRRRGQEARLRCSPMKGHSHVYWYRQLPEEGLKFMVYLQKENIIDESGMPKERFSAEFPKEGPSILRIQQVVRGDSAAYFCASSPRGRGPGETQYFGPGTRLLVL.

In its sample, this clone was seen once. The chain employs TRBV6-5 and TRBJ1-2; D remains ambiguous. Trimming shortened V by 4 bases and J by 8 bases, and 14 bases separated the two germline ends. Per germline, CDR1 MNHEY and CDR2 SVGAGI. This CDR3 has 13 amino acids. The CDR3 DNA follows: TGTGCCAGCAGTTCCGGAGGTCTCGGGGGCTACACCTTC. Its translation is CASSSGGLGGYTF.

The J gene is TRBJ1-1, the V gene TRBV11-3, with D possibly matching TRBD1 (5 bases). Trimming left V 3 bases short and J 6 bases short, with 17 bases between. Germline V gives CDR1 SGHNT, CDR2 YENEEA. The CDR3 has 15 amino acids. CDR3 protein: CASSFFISGTAEAFF. The CDR3 nucleotides are TGTGCCAGCAGCTTTTTCATTTCAGGGACTGCTGAAGCTTTCTTT.

The V and J genes are TRBV11-2 and TRBJ2-7; the match to TRBD2 covers 7 bases. Germline loops: CDR1 SGHAT, CDR2 FQNNGV. The CDR3 extends over 15 amino acids. Trimming cost V 3 bases and J 2 bases; bases outside gene matches: 7. CDR3 amino acids: CASSLVSSGPYEQYF. In DNA, the CDR3 is TGTGCCAGCAGCTTGGTTTCTAGCGGCCCCTACGAGCAGTACTTC.

As to this clone: The junction and the germline gene differ at one end; a read error may be behind it. The V gene is TRBV6-8, the J gene TRBJ1-4; 7 bases agree with TRBD1. There are 13 residues in the CDR3. Germline V lookup: CDR1 MNHGY, CDR2 SAAAGT. In DNA, the CDR3 is TGTGCCAGCAGTTACGGGACAGCGATAGGGAAGATTTTT. Amino acids: CASSYGTAIGKIF.

The chain has TRBV6-5 and TRBJ1-4, with 9 nucleotides matching TRBD1. The CDR3 is 16 residues long. V lost 0 bases, J lost 14 bases, and 13 bases stayed unmatched. In germline, CDR1 is MNHEY, CDR2 SVGAGI. The CDR3 protein is CASSYSTGQGPIRLFF. The DNA for the CDR3 is TGTGCCAGCAGTTACTCGACGGGACAGGGCCCAATTCGGCTGTTTTTT.

The V and J genes are TRBV5-1 and TRBJ2-5, with TRBD1 identical over 9 bases. The CDR3 runs to 15 residues. CDR1 and CDR2 from the germline V gene are SGHRS and YFSETQ. With 4 bases clipped from V and 5 bases from J, the junction kept 9 bases outside the gene matches. The CDR3 loop is CASSPGQGLLETQYF. The CDR3 bases are TGCGCCAGCAGCCCGGGACAGGGTCTCTTGGAGACCCAGTACTTC.

The chain combines TRBV12-2 with TRBJ1-1; the table's TRBD1 call for D was not verified on the DNA. TRBV12-2 represents a pseudogene. This CDR3 contains 17 residues. This CDR3 reads CASRFLDTPRMNTEAFF. The CDR3 DNA reads TGTGCAAGTCGCTTTTTGGACACCCCTAGGATGAACACTGAAGCTTTCTTT.

The genes are TRBV28 and TRBJ2-7; D is ambiguous. CDR1 MDHEN and CDR2 SYDVKM come from the germline V gene. The CDR3 loop spans 14 amino acids. V was cut by 3 bases and J by 0 bases, with 9 bases left in between. CDR3 in DNA: TGTGCCAGCAGTTTGGGCAGCTTCTCCTACGAGCAGTACTTC. It encodes CASSLGSFSYEQYF.

The chain combines TRBV28 with TRBJ2-2; 8 bases fit TRBD2. The CDR3 consists of 14 residues. Germline CDR1 reads MDHEN; CDR2 reads SYDVKM. Losses at the gene ends were 6 bases for V and 4 bases for J; bases not matched to a gene: 4. CDR3 sequence: CASRPGLATGELFF. The CDR3 DNA reads TGTGCCAGCAGACCCGGACTAGCCACCGGGGAGCTGTTTTTT.

For this clone: This may be a read error: a much more frequent sequence differs by one nucleotide. The rearrangement joins TRBV6-5 to TRBJ2-1; D remains unclear. Germline-derived CDR1 and CDR2 are MNHEY and SVGAGI. This CDR3 is 11 amino acids long. Trimming took off 5 bases at V and 4 bases at J, with 3 bases between the two ends. DNA for the CDR3: TGTGCCAGCAGTACTTACAATGAGCAGTTCTTC. As protein: CASSTYNEQFF.

V gene TRBV19 combines with J gene TRBJ2-2; D is possibly TRBD2 (6 bases). CDR3 length: 16 residues. Per germline, CDR1 LNHDA and CDR2 SQIVND (reference sequence). The V gene lost 6 bases and the J gene lost 2 bases, with 16 bases spanning the gap. CDR3 coding DNA: TGTGCCAGTAGACCACTGGGGGGAGCCAACACCGGGGAGCTGTTTTTT. Translating it yields CASRPLGGANTGELFF.

V usage is TRBV10-1 and J usage is TRBJ1-1; maybe TRBD1 (6 bases). The CDR3 is made up of 14 amino acids. In germline, CDR1 is WNHNN, CDR2 SYGVQD (reference sequence). Trimming removed 6 bases from V and 2 bases from J, with 13 bases in between. CDR3 in DNA: TGCGCCAGCAGCTCGACAGGCACTAACACTGAAGCTTTCTTT. It encodes CASSSTGTNTEAFF.